This TCR beta chain is drawn from a study of T cell responses to AZD1222 COVID-19 vaccine. The V gene's germline CDR1 is MNHEY and CDR2 SMNVEV (reference sequence). The V end was cut by 6 bases, the J end by 4 bases, with 16 bases between. This CDR3 has 14 amino acids. Study-wide points: Seropositive at baseline were only 5 to 7 AZD1222 recipients. With dominance at 160-218 and 743-854, vaccine-associated CD4 TCRs spanned spike. Donors in the cohort were predominantly white British and more often female, and clonal diversity was possibly underestimated.

The repertoire was sequenced with immunoSEQ multiplex PCR; TCRdb's copy has only in-frame clones and lacks some. The repertoire includes roughly 99,000 clones, 70% to 90% of them detected once, and about 7% sits in the top ten. About this clone: The antigen remains unidentified.

The material was peripheral blood, obtained on day 0 of AZD1222 vaccination. The chain is built from TRBV27 and TRBJ2-7, with a possible D match to TRBD1 (5 bases). This receptor was identified in an adult in good health. The CDR3 DNA reads as TGTGCCAGCAGCCCTACCAGGGCCGTTTACGAGCAGTACTTC. Its translation: CASSPTRAVYEQYF.